The 24 T cell receptor beta chains listed next were all sequenced from one sample in a study of control samples from healthy donors and cancer patients. Data came from immunoSEQ multiplex PCR; TCRdb stores just in-frame clones and leaves some out. The repertoire holds around 120,000 clones, with less than 95% as singletons. The sequenced sample was blood. These TCRs come from a man aged 30 to 39 in good health.

This clone was seen only once. The gene calls are TRBV27 and TRBJ1-1; no clear D. CDR3 length: 13 residues. Germline lookup yields CDR1 MNHEY and CDR2 SMNVEV (reference sequence). V lost 2 bases and J 1 base, leaving 5 bases between the germline ends. This CDR3 reads CASSLRGNTEAFF. The CDR3 nucleotides are TGTGCCAGCAGTTTACGCGGGAACACTGAAGCTTTCTTT.

The rearrangement links TRBV11-2 to TRBJ1-1; unclear D gene. The CDR3 consists of 15 residues. Germline V lookup: CDR1 SGHAT, CDR2 FQNNGV. Trimming cost V 6 bases and J 6 bases, with 20 bases left between them. Written as DNA, the CDR3 is TGTGCCAGCAGATACGGGTGGGCCCTGGATGCTGAAGCTTTCTTT. It codes for CASRYGWALDAEAFF.

The chain combines TRBV2 with TRBJ1-5, with D possibly TRBD1 on 5 matching bases. Germline CDR1 and CDR2: SNHLY and FYNNEI. V lost 2 bases and J lost 3, with 11 bases in between. This CDR3 spans 15 amino acids. In nucleotides, the CDR3 is TGTGCCAGCAGTGAAAGGGACGGGGACAATCAGCCCCAGCATTTT. It translates to CASSERDGDNQPQHF.

CDR3 nucleotides: TGTGCCAGCAGCCAAGGGCTGGGCTCGGTTAATGGCTACACCTTC. It is translated as CASSQGLGSVNGYTF. This sequence joins TRBV3-1 (or the pseudogene TRBV3-2) and TRBJ1-2; the D is unclear. The ends were cut back, 1 base at V and 6 bases at J, with 15 bases in the middle. This CDR3 spans 15 amino acids. Germline V CDR1 and CDR2: LGHDT, YNNKEL (reference sequence).

The rearrangement joins TRBV11-2 to TRBJ2-3, with D perhaps being TRBD1 or TRBD2 (6 bases each). The length of the CDR3 is 15 residues. CDR1 and CDR2 from the germline V gene are SGHAT and FQNNGV. The V gene lost 3 bases and the J gene lost 3 bases, with 13 bases spanning the gap. The CDR3 DNA reads as TGTGCCAGCAGCTTGTATGGGGGGCTTACAGATACGCAGTATTTT. This translates into CASSLYGGLTDTQYF.

The genes are TRBV11-2 and TRBJ2-1; 9 bases line up with TRBD1. The germline gives CDR1 SGHAT, CDR2 FQNNGV. Unmatched junction bases numbered 10, after V lost 5 bases and J lost 8 bases. The CDR3 runs 15 residues. For the CDR3, the DNA is TGTGCCAGCAGCCCGTCCGGGACAGGGCGCGATGAGCAGTTCTTC. Amino acids: CASSPSGTGRDEQFF.

CDR3 in DNA: TGTGCCAGCAGCACGGGTGGGCTACAGGGTCGGAATTCACCCCTCCACTTT. Its protein is CASSTGGLQGRNSPLHF. The chain is built from TRBV21-1 and TRBJ1-6; the table's D call, TRBD1, was not checked against the DNA. TRBV21-1 is given as a pseudogene. The CDR3 loop spans 17 amino acids.

The genes are TRBV28 and TRBJ2-7, with D tentatively TRBD1 or TRBD2 (5 bases each). The germline gives CDR1 MDHEN, CDR2 SYDVKM. V lost 4 bases to trimming and J lost 7 bases, with 17 bases between them. The CDR3 sequence is 14 residues long. In nucleotides, the CDR3 is TGTGCCAGCAGTTCCCCAGGGACGATCGGGGAGCAGTACTTC. Protein: CASSSPGTIGEQYF.

J is TRBJ2-1 and V is TRBV6-5; D is undetermined. The CDR3 totals 12 residues. Trimming cost V 4 bases and J 7 bases, with 8 bases left between them. The germline V gene has CDR1 MNHEY and CDR2 SVGAGI. The CDR3 bases are TGTGCCAGCAGTTCCGACCGGAATGAGCAGTTCTTC. Protein product: CASSSDRNEQFF.

The chain couples TRBV19 to TRBJ1-2; D unclear. The CDR3 is 14 amino acids. In germline, CDR1 is LNHDA, CDR2 SQIVND (reference sequence). Trimming took 3 bases from V and 6 from J, leaving 14 bases between them. The CDR3: CASSILTRVDGYTF. The CDR3, as DNA: TGTGCCAGTAGTATCCTGACTCGAGTTGATGGCTACACCTTC. Together with reference TRBV19 and TRBJ1-2, the CDR3 gives the full variable domain: DGGITQSPKYLFRKEGQNVTLSCEQNLNHDAMYWYRQDPGQGLRLIYYSQIVNDFQKGDIAEGYSVSREKKESFPLTVTSAQKNPTAFYLCASSILTRVDGYTFGSGTRLTVV.

This chain uses TRBV9 with TRBJ2-2, with D maybe TRBD2 (5 bases). The CDR3 is 16 residues long. Germline V gene lookup returns CDR1 SGDLS and CDR2 YYNGEE. V gave up 0 bases and J gave up 2 bases, with 11 bases separating them. The CDR3 region is CASSVGGGLNTGELFF. The CDR3 DNA reads as TGTGCCAGCAGCGTAGGAGGAGGATTAAACACCGGGGAGCTGTTTTTT.

The V and J genes are TRBV21-1 and TRBJ2-1; the listed D gene, TRBD2, was not tested against the DNA. TRBV21-1 is an annotated pseudogene. CDR3 size: 13 residues. The CDR3 nucleotides are TGTGCCAGCAGTTGTACATCGGGGAGTGAGCAGTTCTTC. It translates to CASSCTSGSEQFF.

The V call is TRBV15, the J call TRBJ1-6; D possibly corresponds to TRBD1 (6 bases). CDR1 and CDR2 from the germline V gene are LNHNV and YYDKDF (reference sequence). This CDR3 region has 15 residues. The V end was cut by 0 bases, the J end by 8 bases, with 11 bases between. The CDR3 here is CATSRDGGRDSPLHF. The CDR3 DNA sequence: TGTGCCACCAGCAGAGATGGGGGGCGGGATTCACCCCTCCACTTT.

The chain couples TRBV19 to TRBJ1-5; a weak D match, TRBD1 (5 bases). V lost 5 bases, J lost 0 bases, and 8 bases lay in between. Germline CDR1 reads LNHDA; CDR2 reads SQIVND (reference sequence). The CDR3 has 14 residues. As DNA, the CDR3 is TGTGCCAGTAGTTGGGGGAGTAGCAATCAGCCCCAGCATTTT. Translated: CASSWGSSNQPQHF.

This clone was detected only once. This CDR3 is also generated by other DNA sequences in the sample. V gene TRBV18 combines with J gene TRBJ1-2; D might be TRBD1 (6 bases). Looked up from germline, CDR1 is KGHSH and CDR2 is LQKENI. V was trimmed by 1 base and J by 8 bases, leaving 8 bases between them. This CDR3 is built from 12 residues. CDR3 loop: CASSPLTGGYTF. In DNA, the CDR3 is TGTGCCAGCTCACCACTGACAGGAGGCTACACCTTC.

This clone was seen just once. V is TRBV7-5 and J is TRBJ1-5; the table's D call, TRBD1, was not checked against the DNA. TRBV7-5 is a pseudogene locus. CDR3 length: 16 residues. In DNA form, the CDR3 reads TGTGTCAACCGCGACAGGGGGTGTATTAGCAATCAGCCCCAGCATTTT. It encodes CVNRDRGCISNQPQHF.

The chain employs TRBV9 and TRBJ1-6; unclear D gene. This CDR3 comprises 15 residues. V lost 0 bases and J lost 2, with 6 bases in between. Per the germline V gene, CDR1 is SGDLS and CDR2 is YYNGEE. The CDR3, as DNA: TGTGCCAGCAGCGTAGCCGACACCTATAATTCACCCCTCCACTTT. Translation gives CASSVADTYNSPLHF.

The rearrangement joins TRBV24-1 to TRBJ1-2; D gene ambiguous. Trimming cost V 4 bases and J 9 bases, with 11 bases left between them. Germline V gene sequence: CDR1 KGHDR, CDR2 SFDVKD. This CDR3 comprises 12 residues. The CDR3 bases are TGTGCCACCAGTGACGGACCGAGGAGCTACACCTTC. This sequence encodes CATSDGPRSYTF.

This chain connects TRBV5-4 to TRBJ2-7, with D possibly matching TRBD1 (6 bases). The CDR3 totals 15 residues. Germline loops: CDR1 SGHNT, CDR2 YYREEE (reference sequence). With 3 bases removed from V and 1 base from J, the gap between germline ends came to 14 bases. The CDR3 DNA follows: TGTGCCAGCAGCTGGGGGTCAGGGGCATCCTACGAGCAGTACTTC. Translation gives CASSWGSGASYEQYF. The variable domain in full, completed from reference TRBV5-4 and TRBJ2-7, reads ETGVTQSPTHLIKTRGQQVTLRCSSQSGHNTVSWYQQALGQGPQFIFQYYREEENGRGNFPPRFSGLQFPNYSSELNVNALELDDSALYLCASSWGSGASYEQYFGPGTRLTVT.

The genes are TRBV2 and TRBJ1-1; no clear D gene. Germline CDR1 and CDR2: SNHLY and FYNNEI. V was shortened by 8 bases and J by 0 bases, with 10 bases between the two germline ends. This CDR3 spans 13 amino acids. The DNA of the CDR3 is TGTGCCAGCGGTAGGGCCCTGAACACTGAAGCTTTCTTT. Translation gives CASGRALNTEAFF.

The chain links TRBV29-1 to TRBJ2-5, with D possibly matching TRBD1 (5 bases). CDR3 length: 14 residues. The V gene lost 3 bases and the J gene lost 5 bases, with 16 bases spanning the gap. From germline, CDR1 is SQVTM and CDR2 ANQGSEA. CDR3 loop: CSVDQGLGLETQYF. The CDR3 coding sequence is TGCAGCGTTGATCAGGGCTTAGGTCTGGAGACCCAGTACTTC. Full variable domain (remainder filled in from reference TRBV29-1 and TRBJ2-5): SAVISQKPSRDICQRGTSLTIQCQVDSQVTMMFWYRQQPGQSLTLIATANQGSEATYESGFVIDKFPISRPNLTFSTLTVSNMSPEDSSIYLCSVDQGLGLETQYFGPGTRLLVL.

The chain is built from TRBV25-1 and TRBJ1-5, with D unclear. This CDR3 is 11 amino acids long. The ends were cut back, 2 bases at V and 11 bases at J, with 7 bases in the middle. CDR1 is MGHDK and CDR2 is SYGVNS in the germline V gene. The CDR3 DNA reads as TGTGCCAGCAGTGAACTGGGAGCCCAGCATTTT. It is translated as CASSELGAQHF.

CDR3 region: CASSLLVGGSSPLHF. CDR3 coding DNA: TGTGCCAGCAGTCTACTCGTCGGGGGGTCTTCACCCCTCCACTTT. This sequence joins TRBV27 and TRBJ1-6; possibly TRBD1 for D (5 bases). Germline CDR1 and CDR2: MNHEY and SMNVEV (reference sequence). V gave up 5 bases and J gave up 9 bases, with 17 bases separating them. The CDR3 contains 15 residues.

The J gene is TRBJ2-5, the V gene TRBV27; D might be TRBD1 (5 bases). Germline values: CDR1 MNHEY, CDR2 SMNVEV (reference sequence). This CDR3 region has 15 residues. The V end was cut by 4 bases, the J end by 2 bases, with 14 bases between. The CDR3 DNA follows: TGTGCCAGCAGTTACCAGGGCGGTGAACAAGAGACCCAGTACTTC. As protein: CASSYQGGEQETQYF.